This T cell receptor beta chain was sequenced for a study of T cell changes during pregnancy in multiple sclerosis. Only in-frame clones appear in the TCRdb table, and some are missing; sequencing was by immunoSEQ multiplex PCR. The data hold approximately 70,000 clones, with 75% to 95% observed a single time. V dropped 0 bases and J dropped 2 bases, with 8 bases sitting between them. The length of the CDR3 is 15 residues. The germline CDR1 and CDR2 sequences are SGHTA and FQGNSA. This receptor was obtained from a female donor with multiple sclerosis, enrolled in a pregnancy study. Here the sequenced sample was CD4+ T cells from peripheral blood mononuclear cells, taken before pregnancy. J is TRBJ1-3 and V is TRBV7-2, with D possibly TRBD1 on 6 matching bases. CDR3 protein: CASSLATGAGNTIYF. CDR3 nucleotide sequence: TGTGCCAGCAGCTTAGCGACAGGAGCTGGAAACACCATATATTTT.